These T cell receptor beta chains were read from a single sample in a study of cytomegalovirus exposure and HLA in healthy donors. Only in-frame clones appear in the TCRdb table, and some are missing; sequencing was by immunoSEQ multiplex PCR. The sample comprises about 150,000 clones, 65% to 80% of which are singletons, and around 13% rests with the top ten. Sequenced: PBMCs. Every receptor here comes from a man in his forties or fifties in good health and CMV-seropositive. Both conserved end residues are trimmed from each CDR3.

v_call	j_call	cdr3_aa
TRBV6-6	NA	ASSLGNSYEQY
TRBV5-1	TRBJ1-6	ASSLAQGGNSPLH
TRBV20-1	TRBJ2-3	SARQADTQY
TRBV5-1	TRBJ2-7	ASSSAGDLNEQY
TRBV28	TRBJ2-5	ASSLSGARGETQY
TRBV28	TRBJ2-7	ASSRVSEQY
TRBV25-1	TRBJ1-3	ASSDYRGPGNTIY
TRBV14	TRBJ2-2	ASSPRGWNTGELF
TRBV4-3	TRBJ2-7	ASSQDGTGVGYEQY
TRBV5-6	TRBJ2-5	ASSSDRAQETQY
TRBV5-6	TRBJ1-2	ARVVSDGYT
TRBV5-1	TRBJ2-6	ASSWDNIGSGANVLT
TRBV29-1	TRBJ2-5	SVEDLLTSGRREQY
TRBV9	TRBJ1-1	ASSVVTDTEAF
TRBV6-5	TRBJ2-7	ASRRTSGRHEY
TRBV5-6	TRBJ2-5	ASSGLAAPETQY
TRBV28	TRBJ2-7	ASTPLRGGSFYEQY
TRBV27	TRBJ2-1	ASSSEEGLAGGSEQF
TRBV5-1	TRBJ2-7	ASSLGPGRAYSYEQY
TRBV15	TRBJ1-3	ATSPGGFSGNTIY
TRBV19	TRBJ2-3	ASSKASGRGGPRDTQY
TRBV19	TRBJ1-1	ASSWARNTEAF
TRBV6-1	TRBJ1-6	ASSGQFYNSPLH
TRBV7-3	TRBJ1-1	ASSYRSITMNTEAF
TRBV6-6	TRBJ1-2	ASSYPHDRDLYGYT
TRBV28	TRBJ2-2	ASSPRLNTGELF
TRBV19	TRBJ1-5	ASWTGMNQPQH